This T cell receptor (beta chain) was found in a study of beta chain features in type 1 diabetes. The study's findings and limits: It was among patients, rather than healthy donors, that naive, central memory and Treg TCRB repertoires appeared more similar. Any HLA-type effect on TCRB rearrangement remained unresolved here.

This CDR3 comprises 13 residues. Germline CDR1 is GTSNPN and CDR2 is SVGIG (reference sequence). Trimming pared 4 bases from V and 7 bases from J, leaving 16 bases between. Donors contributed one heparinised blood draw apiece, averaging about 116 mL. Details on this clone: Its antigen is unidentified.

TCRB transcripts that were expressed got sequenced, as all of the isolated RNA had been reverse transcribed. Here immunoSEQ multiplex PCR was the method, and the copy in TCRdb shows in-frame clones only, minus some. The sample consists of hundreds of thousands of clones, about 70% of them appearing once. This chain uses TRBV30 with TRBJ1-1; D is perhaps TRBD1 (5 bases). The receptor was derived from a young man in good health. The sample consisted of naive CD4+ T cells from blood. The CDR3 spells CAWKRDGTYEAFF. Here the CDR3 DNA reads TGTGCCTGGAAACGGGACGGCACCTATGAAGCTTTCTTT.